This record looks at one T cell receptor (beta chain) sequence and its context. Its antigen remains unidentified. Nothing much larger sits one base from this clone, and base qualities are not available. The data were taken from a study of T cell responses to AZD1222 COVID-19 vaccine (dated by TCRdb to the early 2020s). About the full investigation: A total of approximately 250 trial participants underwent TCR sequencing, of whom 207 had received two doses of AZD1222 and roughly 26 had received two doses of the MenACWY control vaccine. Enrollment into the trials was organized by age into subgroups of 18-55, 56-69 and 70-plus years, and those subgroups contained about 160, 30 and 59 TCR-sequenced participants, respectively.

The CDR3 numbers 14 residues from cysteine through phenylalanine. The sequence is cut down to CDR3 DNA, 42 bases in frame from base 1. V was cut back by 3 bases and J by 2 bases, leaving a gap of 12 bases between them. CDR1 SGHRS and CDR2 YFSETQ are derived from the germline V gene. The CDR3 regions of human TCRbeta chains were analyzed by immunosequencing. The original methods were these. TCRs in the repertoires were compared against a reference library of SARS-CoV-2-specific TCRs that had been generated with the MIRA antigen-specificity platform. Breadth was defined as the fraction of unique TCRs that were SARS-CoV-2-associated. Depth was defined as the fraction of total T cells that were SARS-CoV-2-associated. Using the MIRA data, each spike-specific TCR was mapped to the spike region that the TCR reacts to and placed in a CD4 or CD8 class. Log10-transformed breadth and depth values were compared by one-way ANOVA with Sidak's multiple comparisons tests. Sourced from immuneACCESS, this table was stored by TCRdb with only in-frame sequences that have V and J called. A share of the clones is absent; for the studies checked, an unresolved V gene accounts for under half, and the remainder has no known explanation. Clone size and the V and J calls come from that table; the DNA yielded D and trimming. The sample data list more than 90,000 clones, and around 83% of these were observed just once. The ten top clones hold 17% of the sample.

Sample time point, as interpreted from the label and publication: about 28 days (+/-7) after the second vaccine dose. AZD1222 recipients given second doses at about 4 weeks or at about 12 weeks were pooled, since spike-specific TCR depth and breadth were not found to differ between the two schedules. The vaccinee samples were drawn from two UK trials, COV001 and COV002, one of which was a single-blind randomized controlled phase 2/3 trial testing AZD1222 (ChAdOx1 nCoV-19) in healthy adults. Trial participant PBMC samples were collected at day 0 and day 28 after the second dose for TCRbeta chain sequencing. Paper-wide results and their limitations: Because no samples from the day 14 peak response were available, repertoires could be characterized only after the peak T cell response. The 56-69-year group was small, and its depth increase did not reach significance, likely because of low power. Most participants were white British and females outnumbered males, and the authors suggested that clonal diversity may have been underestimated. Epitopes outside the regions mutated in the B.1.351 and B.1.1.7 variants were reportedly recognized by nearly half of the unique spike-specific TCRs. Conclusions about previously exposed vaccinees are limited because only six or seven AZD1222 recipients were SARS-CoV-2 seropositive at baseline. After two AZD1222 doses, both the breadth and the depth of spike-specific TCRs were significantly higher than at day 0 and than in MenACWY recipients. The whole spike protein was spanned by vaccine-associated CD4 TCRs, and dominant responses were seen in regions 160-218 and 743-854.

The source was peripheral blood, collected 28 days after the second AZD1222 dose. This TCR was sampled from an adult who received the AZD1222 COVID-19 vaccine. The rearrangement combines TRBV5-1 with TRBJ2-7; the D gene is tentatively TRBD1 or TRBD2, each matching 5 bases. The bases are TGCGCCAGCAGCTCCCGGGACCCAGCCTACGAGCAGTACTTC. Its product reads: CASSSRDPAYEQYF.